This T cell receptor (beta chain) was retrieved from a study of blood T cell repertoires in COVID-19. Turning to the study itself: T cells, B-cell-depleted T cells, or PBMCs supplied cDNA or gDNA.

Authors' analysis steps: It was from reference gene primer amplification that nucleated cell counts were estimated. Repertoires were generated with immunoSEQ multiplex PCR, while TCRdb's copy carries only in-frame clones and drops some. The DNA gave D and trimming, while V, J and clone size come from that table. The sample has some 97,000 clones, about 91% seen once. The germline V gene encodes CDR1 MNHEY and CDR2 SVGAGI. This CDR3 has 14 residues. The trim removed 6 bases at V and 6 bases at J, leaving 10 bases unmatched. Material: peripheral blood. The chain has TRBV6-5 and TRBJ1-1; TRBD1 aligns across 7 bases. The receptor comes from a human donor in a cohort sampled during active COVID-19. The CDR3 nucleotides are TGTGCCAGCAGAAACAGGGGAAGTAGGGCTGAAGCTTTCTTT. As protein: CASRNRGSRAEAFF.